The 12 T cell receptor beta chains reported below all come from one sample, sequenced in a study of cytomegalovirus exposure and HLA in healthy donors. Both 60 Vbeta primers and 13 Jbeta primers went into the PCR. Libraries were prepared by immunoSEQ multiplex PCR; TCRdb keeps only in-frame clonotypes and omits some of them. Of approximately 180,000 clones in the sample, approximately 70% are singletons; the top ten hold less than 2.5%. The sequencing sample was made of PBMCs. Every receptor here comes from a human donor in good health.

The V call is TRBV2, the J call TRBJ1-2; 9 positions match TRBD1. CDR1 is SNHLY, CDR2 FYNNEI, per germline. Germline trimming cut 6 bases from V and 8 bases from J; bases unmatched to any gene: 13. This CDR3 comprises 15 residues. The CDR3 here is CASRLTGQGVRGYTF. CDR3 coding DNA: TGTGCCAGCAGGCTCACGGGACAGGGAGTGAGGGGCTACACCTTC.

V and J are TRBV30 and TRBJ1-2, with a tentative D call TRBD1 (6 bases). This CDR3 has 14 amino acids. Germline CDR1 and CDR2: GTSNPN and SVGIG (reference sequence). Trimming left V 7 bases short and J 8 bases short, with 23 bases between. In nucleotides, the CDR3 is TGTGCCTCGCCCCCTTCCGGGGGGGCGTTGGGCTACACCTTC. Amino acids: CASPPSGGALGYTF.

This clone was seen only a few times. The genes are TRBV6-1 and TRBJ2-7; D may be TRBD2 (6 bases). Germline V gives CDR1 MNHNS, CDR2 SASEGT. With 10 bases removed from V and 4 bases from J, the gap between germline ends came to 23 bases. The CDR3 covers 15 residues. The CDR3 sequence is CATPRDFVPFYEQYF. As DNA, the CDR3 is TGTGCCACCCCCCGGGACTTTGTTCCATTTTACGAGCAGTACTTC.

This clone has only one observation. V and J are TRBV4-3 and TRBJ2-3; 11 bases map to TRBD1. The J segment lost 5 bases and the V segment lost 0 bases, leaving 4 bases of the junction unmatched. The CDR3 runs to 16 residues. Germline V gene lookup returns CDR1 LGHNA and CDR2 YSLEER. The CDR3 sequence: CASSQDVGQGEDTQYF. The CDR3 DNA is TGCGCCAGCAGCCAAGATGTGGGACAGGGGGAAGATACGCAGTATTTT.

The V gene is TRBV4-1, the J gene TRBJ1-6; D is possibly TRBD1 (5 bases). V was pared by 0 bases and J by 5 bases, with 23 bases between. Per the germline V gene, CDR1 is MGHRA and CDR2 is YSYEKL. The CDR3 totals 20 residues. This CDR3 reads CASSQDRGRVRLPNNSPLHF. CDR3 bases: TGCGCCAGCAGCCAAGATCGCGGCAGGGTCCGCCTCCCTAATAATTCACCCCTCCACTTT.

V is TRBV9 and J is TRBJ2-1, with D tentatively TRBD1 (5 bases). V lost 1 base and J lost 6, with 14 bases in between. Germline lookup yields CDR1 SGDLS and CDR2 YYNGEE. The CDR3 loop spans 15 amino acids. CDR3 region: CASSVSETAINEQFF. Here the CDR3 DNA reads TGTGCCAGCAGCGTATCAGAGACAGCAATCAATGAGCAGTTCTTC.

The chain recombines TRBV6-5 with TRBJ1-5; D unclear. This CDR3 comprises 14 residues. From germline, CDR1 is MNHEY and CDR2 SVGAGI. Trimming shortened V by 5 bases and J by 0 bases, and 8 bases separated the two germline ends. The CDR3 spells CASSESDSNQPQHF. In nucleotides, the CDR3 is TGTGCCAGCAGTGAATCAGATAGCAATCAGCCCCAGCATTTT.

The V gene is TRBV7-9, the J gene TRBJ2-2, with D perhaps matching TRBD1 (5 bases). V was pared by 10 bases and J by 2 bases, with 14 bases between. The CDR3 sequence is 14 residues long. The germline V gene has CDR1 SEHNR and CDR2 FQNEAQ (reference sequence). As DNA, the CDR3 is TGTGCCAATAGTGGACAAACAAACACCGGGGAGCTGTTTTTT. Its translation is CANSGQTNTGELFF.

This sequence joins TRBV2 and TRBJ2-7, with TRBD2 as a possible D gene (6 bases). This CDR3 region has 12 residues. The V gene's germline CDR1 is SNHLY and CDR2 FYNNEI. V lost 5 bases, J lost 3 bases, and 8 bases lay in between. The CDR3 coding sequence is TGTGCCAGCAGTTCGGAGGGCTACGAGCAGTACTTC. It is translated as CASSSEGYEQYF.

The gene calls are TRBV30 and TRBJ1-1; D is perhaps TRBD1 (6 bases). The CDR3 totals 15 residues. The V and J ends lost 5 bases and 1 base respectively, with 17 bases between them. Germline V gives CDR1 GTSNPN, CDR2 SVGIG (reference sequence). DNA for the CDR3: TGTGCCTGGGGGGTAGGTTTGGGGGCGAACACTGAAGCTTTCTTT. Protein product: CAWGVGLGANTEAFF.

Only a few counts were recorded for this clone. The chain links TRBV7-2 to TRBJ2-5; no clear D. The CDR3 has 13 residues. Germline values: CDR1 SGHTA, CDR2 FQGNSA. V lost 5 bases to trimming and J lost 4 bases, with 11 bases between them. CDR3 loop: CASSGNVGETQYF. The CDR3 DNA follows: TGTGCCAGCAGCGGCAACGTTGGAGAGACCCAGTACTTC.

J is TRBJ1-1 and V is TRBV4-1; maybe TRBD1 (6 bases). Trimming shortened V by 3 bases and J by 6 bases, and 17 bases separated the two germline ends. The germline V gene encodes CDR1 MGHRA and CDR2 YSYEKL. This CDR3 region has 15 residues. CDR3 sequence (DNA): TGCGCCAGCAGCCACCCTCAGGGGATCTCCCCTGAAGCTTTCTTT. It is translated as CASSHPQGISPEAFF.